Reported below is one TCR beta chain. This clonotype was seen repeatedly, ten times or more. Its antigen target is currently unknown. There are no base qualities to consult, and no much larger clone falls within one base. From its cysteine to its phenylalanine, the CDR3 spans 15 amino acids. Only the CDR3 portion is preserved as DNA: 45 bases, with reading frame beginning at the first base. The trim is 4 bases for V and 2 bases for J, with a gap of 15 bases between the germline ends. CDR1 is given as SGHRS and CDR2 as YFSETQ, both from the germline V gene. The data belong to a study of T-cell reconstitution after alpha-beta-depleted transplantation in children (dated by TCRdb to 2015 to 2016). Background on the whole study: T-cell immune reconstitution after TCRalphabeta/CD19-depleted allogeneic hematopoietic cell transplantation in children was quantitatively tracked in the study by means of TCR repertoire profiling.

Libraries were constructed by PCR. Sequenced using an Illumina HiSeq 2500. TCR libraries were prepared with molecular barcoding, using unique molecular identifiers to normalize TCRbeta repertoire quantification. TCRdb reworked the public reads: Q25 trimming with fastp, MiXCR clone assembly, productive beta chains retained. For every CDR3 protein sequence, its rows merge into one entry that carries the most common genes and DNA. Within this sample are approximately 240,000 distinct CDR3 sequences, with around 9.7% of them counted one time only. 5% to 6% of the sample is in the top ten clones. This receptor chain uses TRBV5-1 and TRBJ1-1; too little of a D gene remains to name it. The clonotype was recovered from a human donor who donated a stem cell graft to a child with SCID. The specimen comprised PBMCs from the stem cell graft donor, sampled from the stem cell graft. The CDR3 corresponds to CASSADGIPNTEAFF. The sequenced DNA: TGCGCCAGCAGCGCGGATGGAATCCCAAACACTGAAGCTTTCTTT.